One sample yielded the 29 T cell receptor beta chains listed below, sequenced in a study of shared clonotypes between healthy human individuals. Profiled with immunoSEQ multiplex PCR; TCRdb holds only in-frame clones, not every one. This sample has over a million clones, with about three quarters found just once. Sample: memory CD4+ T cells sorted from blood. The subset: CD45RA-negative fraction. The origin of the receptors is a man aged 18 to 30 in good health.

This chain uses TRBV6-1 with TRBJ1-2; D unclear. Germline assignment: CDR1 MNHNS and CDR2 SASEGT. V gave up 3 bases and J gave up 3 bases, with 5 bases separating them. The CDR3 is made up of 12 amino acids. DNA of the CDR3: TGTGCCAGCAGTGACAGTTACTATGGCTACACCTTC. It encodes CASSDSYYGYTF.

The chain has TRBV5-4 and TRBJ2-7; 7 bases agree with TRBD1. The CDR3 is made up of 12 amino acids. Germline CDR1 and CDR2: SGHNT and YYREEE (reference sequence). After removal of 2 bases from V and 7 bases from J, the junction contained 3 bases not matched to a gene. The CDR3 nucleotides are TGTGCCAGCAGCTTAAGACAGGGTGAGCAGTACTTC. It encodes CASSLRQGEQYF.

The chain employs TRBV9 and TRBJ1-4, with D maybe TRBD1 (6 bases). The germline V and J ends were trimmed by 3 bases and 2 bases, with 17 bases remaining between them. CDR1 and CDR2 from the germline V gene are SGDLS and YYNGEE. This CDR3 contains 17 residues. The CDR3 DNA reads as TGTGCCAGCAGCGCTCGTCCAGGGGAGCGGACTAATGAAAAACTGTTTTTT. The encoded protein is CASSARPGERTNEKLFF.

The chain couples TRBV7-2 to TRBJ2-1, with D maybe TRBD2 (8 bases). The CDR3 is made up of 16 amino acids. Trimming took off 4 bases at V and 6 bases at J, with 19 bases between the two ends. Germline values: CDR1 SGHTA, CDR2 FQGNSA. The CDR3 DNA is TGTGCCAGCAGCTCAGGGGGGACGGGACTAGTCAATGAGCAGTTCTTC. This translates into CASSSGGTGLVNEQFF. Filled out from reference TRBV7-2 and TRBJ2-1, the complete variable domain reads GAGVSQSPSNKVTEKGKDVELRCDPISGHTALYWYRQSLGQGLEFLIYFQGNSAPDKSGLPSDRFSAERTGGSVSTLTIQRTQQEDSAVYLCASSSGGTGLVNEQFFGPGTRLTVL.

The chain uses TRBV19 and TRBJ2-1; 11 positions match TRBD1. Per germline, CDR1 LNHDA and CDR2 SQIVND (reference sequence). This CDR3 has 14 amino acids. Losses at the gene ends were 5 bases for V and 10 bases for J; bases not matched to a gene: 7. The DNA for the CDR3 is TGTGCCAGTAGTCCGGGACAGGGGGTTGGGGAGCAGTTCTTC. This translates into CASSPGQGVGEQFF.

This chain joins TRBV28 and TRBJ2-7; D is unresolved. Between the trimmed V and J ends, which lost 2 bases and 3 bases, there was a span of 8 bases. Germline lookup yields CDR1 MDHEN and CDR2 SYDVKM. The CDR3 runs to 13 residues. The CDR3, as DNA: TGTGCCAGCAGTTTAGGTAGGGACTACGAGCAGTACTTC. It translates to CASSLGRDYEQYF.

The genes are TRBV6-5 and TRBJ1-2; the match to TRBD1 covers 8 bases. This CDR3 is built from 15 residues. Losses at the gene ends were 4 bases for V and 5 bases for J; bases not matched to a gene: 9. Germline lookup yields CDR1 MNHEY and CDR2 SVGAGI. As DNA, the CDR3 is TGTGCCAGCAGTTTACAGGGACAGGCATCGTATGGCTACACCTTC. This codes for CASSLQGQASYGYTF.

This clone was seen a handful of times. The rearrangement uses TRBV19 and TRBJ2-5; D unresolved. V shed 8 bases and J shed 5 bases, with 21 bases lying between them. The V gene's germline CDR1 is LNHDA and CDR2 SQIVND (reference sequence). There are 15 residues in the CDR3. CDR3 sequence reads: CASSVAGPGRETQYF. The CDR3 DNA reads as TGTGCCAGTTCTGTCGCAGGACCTGGCAGGGAGACCCAGTACTTC.

The chain uses TRBV18 and TRBJ2-7; 7 bases are a match to TRBD1. The CDR3 sequence is 13 residues long. Germline CDR1 and CDR2: KGHSH and LQKENI. After removal of 5 bases from V and 6 bases from J, the junction contained 7 bases not matched to a gene. In DNA, the CDR3 is TGTGCCAGCTCAACCTACCGGGACAGCGAGCAGTACTTC. Translated: CASSTYRDSEQYF.

This chain uses TRBV6-6 with TRBJ2-7; no definite D call. Trimming left V 2 bases short and J 6 bases short, with 5 bases between. The CDR3 runs 11 residues. CDR1 is MNHNY and CDR2 is SVGAGI in the germline V gene (reference sequence). The CDR3 spells CASSYRREQYF. CDR3 nucleotides: TGTGCCAGCAGTTACCGTCGCGAGCAGTACTTC.

This clone was recorded once. This sequence joins TRBV18 and TRBJ1-2; D possibly corresponds to TRBD1 (6 bases). The CDR3 length is 11 residues. V shed 2 bases and J shed 8 bases, with 6 bases lying between them. In germline, CDR1 is KGHSH, CDR2 LQKENI. The chain's CDR3 is CASSPGGGYTF. CDR3 sequence (DNA): TGTGCCAGCTCACCAGGGGGCGGCTACACCTTC.

This clone was seen once. The chain links TRBV7-6 to TRBJ2-2, with TRBD1 as a possible D gene (6 bases). This CDR3 has 19 amino acids. Germline V gene sequence: CDR1 SGHVS, CDR2 FNYEAQ. Trimming cost V 4 bases and J 0 bases, with 21 bases left between them. The CDR3 sequence: CASSSQIGTTNANTGELFF. CDR3 in DNA: TGTGCCAGCAGCTCACAAATCGGGACAACTAACGCGAACACCGGGGAGCTGTTTTTT.

Written as DNA, the CDR3 is TGTGCCAGCAGCTTGGACGGATATAACTATGGCTACACCTTC. This gives the protein CASSLDGYNYGYTF. The chain recombines TRBV7-2 with TRBJ1-2, with D uncertain. The V gene's germline CDR1 is SGHTA and CDR2 FQGNSA. This CDR3 has 14 amino acids. Trimming stripped 3 bases from V and 1 base from J, with 9 bases between.

This clone was counted only a few times. This sample also contains other DNA sequences that code for the same CDR3. The rearrangement links TRBV19 to TRBJ2-7; D is unclear. Trimming left V 4 bases short and J 3 bases short, with 10 bases between. CDR3 length: 13 residues. Germline CDR1 reads LNHDA; CDR2 reads SQIVND (reference sequence). The CDR3 loop reads CASSTSGGYEQYF. The CDR3 bases are TGTGCCAGTAGTACCTCGGGTGGCTACGAGCAGTACTTC.

The chain has TRBV30 and TRBJ1-1; weak D call: TRBD1 (5 bases). The germline V gene encodes CDR1 GTSNPN and CDR2 SVGIG (reference sequence). CDR3 length: 13 residues. Trimming cost V 0 bases and J 6 bases, with 11 bases left between them. In DNA form, the CDR3 reads TGTGCCTGGAGTGTATCGGGGGTGGCTGAAGCTTTCTTT. This encodes CAWSVSGVAEAFF.

The chain is built from TRBV19 and TRBJ1-1; D not certain. The CDR3 has 11 residues. Germline V lookup: CDR1 LNHDA, CDR2 SQIVND (reference sequence). V lost 8 bases, J lost 10 bases, and 14 bases lay in between. The CDR3 spells CASPPCGRAFF. CDR3 nucleotide sequence: TGTGCCAGTCCCCCATGTGGGAGAGCTTTCTTT. The variable domain in full, with the rest retrieved from reference TRBV19 and TRBJ1-1, is DGGITQSPKYLFRKEGQNVTLSCEQNLNHDAMYWYRQDPGQGLRLIYYSQIVNDFQKGDIAEGYSVSREKKESFPLTVTSAQKNPTAFYLCASPPCGRAFFGQGTRLTVV.

The V gene is TRBV6-5, the J gene TRBJ1-2, with D perhaps TRBD1 (5 bases). Germline V gene lookup returns CDR1 MNHEY and CDR2 SVGAGI. This CDR3 comprises 14 residues. V gave up 2 bases and J gave up 8 bases, with 15 bases separating them. Here the CDR3 DNA reads TGTGCCAGCAGTTACCGGGACGTACGAGACGGCTACACCTTC. Encoded protein: CASSYRDVRDGYTF.

The chain has TRBV28 and TRBJ1-1, with D unclear. The CDR3 consists of 15 residues. In germline, CDR1 is MDHEN, CDR2 SYDVKM. Trimming stripped 1 base from V and 1 base from J, with 10 bases between. The CDR3 DNA reads as TGTGCCAGCAGTTTATTTGTCCTGACGAACACTGAAGCTTTCTTT. This translates into CASSLFVLTNTEAFF.

The rearrangement uses TRBV27 and TRBJ2-5, with D hard to call. Trimming pared 0 bases from V and 1 base from J, leaving 15 bases between. This CDR3 comprises 17 residues. Looked up from germline, CDR1 is MNHEY and CDR2 is SMNVEV (reference sequence). The chain's CDR3 is CASSLSFGVIGQETQYF. CDR3 DNA: TGTGCCAGCAGTTTATCCTTTGGGGTTATCGGCCAAGAGACCCAGTACTTC.

This clone was found a few times. The chain joins TRBV28 to TRBJ2-7; D call uncertain. The V gene lost 2 bases and the J gene lost 2 bases, with 10 bases spanning the gap. CDR1 is MDHEN and CDR2 is SYDVKM in the germline V gene. The CDR3 consists of 14 residues. As DNA, the CDR3 is TGTGCCAGCAGTTTAACCGGGCAACCCTACGAGCAGTACTTC. Translation: CASSLTGQPYEQYF.

As for this clone: The junction does not match germline at one end; this may be a read error. This CDR3 reads CASSLAATGELFF. CDR3 in DNA: TGTGCTAGCAGCTTAGCAGCCACCGGGGAGCTGTTTTTT. The chain couples TRBV7-7 to TRBJ2-2; D not certain. Germline V gene sequence: CDR1 SSHAT, CDR2 FNYEAQ (reference sequence). The CDR3 extends over 13 amino acids.

The chain uses TRBV7-2 and TRBJ2-2, with 15 bases matching TRBD2. Germline CDR1 SGHTA, CDR2 FQGNSA. Trimming at V came to 6 bases and at J to 5 bases, leaving 1 base not matched to a gene. CDR3 size: 15 residues. CDR3 in amino acids: CASRGLAGGTGELFF. The CDR3 DNA follows: TGTGCCAGCAGGGGACTAGCGGGAGGTACCGGGGAGCTGTTTTTT.

The chain uses TRBV2 and TRBJ2-3, with D maybe TRBD2 (5 bases). Trimming stripped 7 bases from V and 6 bases from J, with 20 bases between. The germline V gene has CDR1 SNHLY and CDR2 FYNNEI. The CDR3 runs to 15 residues. DNA of the CDR3: TGTGCCAGCAAGGGAGAGGCGCTCTCGGGGGATACGCAGTATTTT. Protein: CASKGEALSGDTQYF.

The V call is TRBV2, the J call TRBJ2-1, with TRBD2 matching 11 bases. The V gene end was trimmed by 7 bases and the J gene end by 0 bases; junction bases not matched to a gene: 5. CDR3 length: 16 amino acids. From germline, CDR1 is SNHLY and CDR2 FYNNEI. The CDR3: CASMRGTSGSYNEQFF. The CDR3 DNA follows: TGTGCCAGCATGAGAGGGACTAGCGGCTCCTACAATGAGCAGTTCTTC.

The V call is TRBV5-1, the J call TRBJ2-7; D unresolved. Per the germline V gene, CDR1 is SGHRS and CDR2 is YFSETQ. The CDR3 runs 14 residues. Trimming pared 2 bases from V and 0 bases from J, leaving 9 bases between. The DNA for the CDR3 is TGCGCCAGCAGCTTTCAGGCCAGCTCCTACGAGCAGTACTTC. This encodes CASSFQASSYEQYF. Together with reference TRBV5-1 and TRBJ2-7, the CDR3 gives the full variable domain: KAGVTQTPRYLIKTRGQQVTLSCSPISGHRSVSWYQQTPGQGLQFLFEYFSETQRNKGNFPGRFSGRQFSNSRSEMNVSTLELGDSALYLCASSFQASSYEQYFGPGTRLTVT.

The chain recombines TRBV5-1 with TRBJ1-1; TRBD1 might be the D (6 bases). CDR3 length: 15 residues. With 2 bases removed from V and 6 bases from J, the gap between germline ends came to 17 bases. Germline-derived CDR1 and CDR2 are SGHRS and YFSETQ. The CDR3 protein is CASSFGSGVGPEAFF. In DNA, the CDR3 is TGCGCCAGCAGCTTTGGCTCAGGGGTCGGCCCTGAAGCTTTCTTT.

This chain joins TRBV5-5 and TRBJ1-1; D is unclear. Trimming shortened V by 2 bases and J by 2 bases, and 7 bases separated the two germline ends. Germline CDR1 is SGHKS and CDR2 is YYEKEE (reference sequence). This CDR3 contains 13 residues. CDR3 in amino acids: CASSFLRNTEAFF. CDR3 DNA: TGTGCCAGCAGCTTTCTCAGAAACACTGAAGCTTTCTTT.

The chain employs TRBV5-1 and TRBJ2-7, with TRBD1 matching 7 bases. Germline CDR1 is SGHRS and CDR2 is YFSETQ. J lost 5 bases, V lost 5 bases, and 10 bases had no gene match. The CDR3 has 14 residues. The CDR3 bases are TGCGCCAGCAGTTTACAGGGGACATTGAACGAGCAGTACTTC. Its protein is CASSLQGTLNEQYF.

As concerns this clone: A much bigger clone sits one base away, suggesting this may be a read error. The chain links TRBV6-5 to TRBJ1-1; tentatively, D is TRBD1 (6 bases). Germline loops: CDR1 MNHEY, CDR2 SVGAGI. The V gene lost 4 bases and the J gene lost 1 base, with 10 bases spanning the gap. CDR3 length: 14 residues. As DNA, the CDR3 is TGTGCCAGCAGTTTGTACAGGGAGAACACTGAAGCTTTCTTT. This sequence encodes CASSLYRENTEAFF.